The sequence of this TCR beta chain was determined in a study of blood T cell repertoires in COVID-19. Overall study: Sample material is recorded as cDNA or gDNA derived from T cells, B-cell-depleted T cells, or PBMCs.

Original processing notes: Amplified reference gene primers provided the basis for estimating nucleated cell counts. Produced via immunoSEQ multiplex PCR; TCRdb's table is partial and in-frame only. That table is the source of V, J and clone size, and D and trimming were worked out from the DNA. The sample shows around 140,000 clones, around 82% of them seen only once. V gave up 6 bases and J gave up 0 bases; unmatched junction bases: 5. The CDR3 has 15 residues. Germline V gene lookup returns CDR1 SNHLY and CDR2 FYNNEI. The gene calls are TRBV2 and TRBJ2-7; 10 bases match TRBD1. Sequencing was performed on peripheral blood. This receptor was identified in a human donor with acute or convalescent COVID-19. The donor label of this sample is uncertain. The CDR3 reads CASRGGQGSSYEQYF. CDR3 coding DNA: TGTGCCAGCAGAGGGGGACAGGGGAGCTCCTACGAGCAGTACTTC.